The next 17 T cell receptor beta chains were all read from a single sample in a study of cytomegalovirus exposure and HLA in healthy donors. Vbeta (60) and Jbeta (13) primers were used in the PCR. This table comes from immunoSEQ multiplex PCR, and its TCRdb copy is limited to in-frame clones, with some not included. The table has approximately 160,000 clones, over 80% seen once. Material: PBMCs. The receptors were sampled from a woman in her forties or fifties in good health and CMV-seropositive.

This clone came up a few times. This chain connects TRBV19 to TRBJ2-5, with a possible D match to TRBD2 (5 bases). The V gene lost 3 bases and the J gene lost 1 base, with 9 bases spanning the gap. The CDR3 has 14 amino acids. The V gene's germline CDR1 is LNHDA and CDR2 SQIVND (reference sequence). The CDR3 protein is CASSMMGSQETQYF. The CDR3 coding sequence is TGTGCCAGTAGTATGATGGGGAGCCAAGAGACCCAGTACTTC.

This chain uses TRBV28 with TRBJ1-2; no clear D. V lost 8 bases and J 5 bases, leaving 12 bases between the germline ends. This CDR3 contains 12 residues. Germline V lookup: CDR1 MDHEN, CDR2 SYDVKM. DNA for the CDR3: TGTGCCAGCGGCCCCTCGGGGTATGGCTACACCTTC. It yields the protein CASGPSGYGYTF.

CDR3 sequence (DNA): TGCAGCGTAGCGGACGGAAGCTCCTACGAGCAGTACTTC. Translated: CSVADGSSYEQYF. The V gene is TRBV29-1, the J gene TRBJ2-7; D perhaps matches TRBD2 (5 bases). The CDR3 runs 13 residues. Trimming removed 6 bases from V and 0 bases from J, with 12 bases in between. In germline, CDR1 is SQVTM, CDR2 ANQGSEA.

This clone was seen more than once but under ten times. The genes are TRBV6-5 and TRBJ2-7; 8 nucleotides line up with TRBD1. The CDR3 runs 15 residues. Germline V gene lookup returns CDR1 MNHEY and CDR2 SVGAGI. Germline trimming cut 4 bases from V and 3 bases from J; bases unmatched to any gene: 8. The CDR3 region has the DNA TGTGCCAGCAGTTCCCATCCCGACAGGGGCTACGAGCAGTACTTC. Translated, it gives CASSSHPDRGYEQYF.

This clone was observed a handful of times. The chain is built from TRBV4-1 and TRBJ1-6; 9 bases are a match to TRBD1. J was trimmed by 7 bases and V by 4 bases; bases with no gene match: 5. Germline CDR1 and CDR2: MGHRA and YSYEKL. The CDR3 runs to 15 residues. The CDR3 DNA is TGCGCCAGCAGCCCACAGGGGGCTGGGAATTCACCCCTCCACTTT. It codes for CASSPQGAGNSPLHF.

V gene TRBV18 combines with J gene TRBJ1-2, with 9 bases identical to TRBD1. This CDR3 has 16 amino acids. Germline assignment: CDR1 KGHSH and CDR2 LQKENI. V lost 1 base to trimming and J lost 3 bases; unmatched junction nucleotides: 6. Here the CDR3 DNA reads TGTGCCAGCTCACCACGGGGACAGGGATCGGACTATGGCTACACCTTC. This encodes CASSPRGQGSDYGYTF.

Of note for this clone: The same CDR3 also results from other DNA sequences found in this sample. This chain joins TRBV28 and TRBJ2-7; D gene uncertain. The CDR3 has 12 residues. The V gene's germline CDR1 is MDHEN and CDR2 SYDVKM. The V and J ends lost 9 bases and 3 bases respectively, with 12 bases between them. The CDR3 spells CARRWVGYEQYF. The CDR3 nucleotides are TGTGCCAGGCGGTGGGTGGGCTACGAGCAGTACTTC. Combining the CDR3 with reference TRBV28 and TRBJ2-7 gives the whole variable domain DVKVTQSSRYLVKRTGEKVFLECVQDMDHENMFWYRQDPGLGLRLIYFSYDVKMKEKGDIPEGYSVSREKKERFSLILESASTNQTSMYLCARRWVGYEQYFGPGTRLTVT.

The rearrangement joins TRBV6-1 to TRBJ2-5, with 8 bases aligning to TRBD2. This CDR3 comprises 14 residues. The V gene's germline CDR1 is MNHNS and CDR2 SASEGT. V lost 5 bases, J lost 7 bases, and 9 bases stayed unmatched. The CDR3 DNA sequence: TGTGCCAGCAGTAACGGGGGGGGGATGGGGACCCAGTACTTC. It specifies CASSNGGGMGTQYF.

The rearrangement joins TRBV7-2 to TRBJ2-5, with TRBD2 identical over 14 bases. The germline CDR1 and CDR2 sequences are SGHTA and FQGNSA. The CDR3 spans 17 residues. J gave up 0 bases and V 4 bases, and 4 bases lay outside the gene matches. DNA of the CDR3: TGTGCCAGCAGCTCGACTAGCGGGGGGGCTAACCAAGAGACCCAGTACTTC. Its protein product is CASSSTSGGANQETQYF.

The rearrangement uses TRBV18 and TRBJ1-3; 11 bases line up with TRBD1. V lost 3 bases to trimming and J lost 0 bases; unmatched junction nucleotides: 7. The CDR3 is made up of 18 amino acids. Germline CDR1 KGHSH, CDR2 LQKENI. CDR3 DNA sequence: TGTGCCAGCTCACCCAATGGACAGGGGGCCTCCTCTGGAAACACCATATATTTT. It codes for CASSPNGQGASSGNTIYF. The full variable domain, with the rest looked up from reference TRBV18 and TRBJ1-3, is NAGVMQNPRHLVRRRGQEARLRCSPMKGHSHVYWYRQLPEEGLKFMVYLQKENIIDESGMPKERFSAEFPKEGPSILRIQQVVRGDSAAYFCASSPNGQGASSGNTIYFGEGSWLTVV.

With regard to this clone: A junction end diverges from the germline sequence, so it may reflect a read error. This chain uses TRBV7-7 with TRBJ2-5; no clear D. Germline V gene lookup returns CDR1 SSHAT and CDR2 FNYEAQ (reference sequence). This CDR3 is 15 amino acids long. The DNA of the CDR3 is TGTGCTAGCAGCTTAGACCTAACCCGCGTAGAGATCCAGTACTTC. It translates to CASSLDLTRVEIQYF.

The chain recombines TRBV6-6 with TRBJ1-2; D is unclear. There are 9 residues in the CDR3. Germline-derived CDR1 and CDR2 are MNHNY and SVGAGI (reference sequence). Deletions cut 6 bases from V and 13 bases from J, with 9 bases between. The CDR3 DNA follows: TGTGCCAGCAGGCCCGCGGGCACCTTC. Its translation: CASRPAGTF.

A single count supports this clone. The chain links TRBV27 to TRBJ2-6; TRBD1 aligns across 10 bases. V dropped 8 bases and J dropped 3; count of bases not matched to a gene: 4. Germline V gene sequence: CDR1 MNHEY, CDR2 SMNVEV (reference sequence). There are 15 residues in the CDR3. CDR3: CASRQGAGGANVLTF. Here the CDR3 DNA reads TGTGCCAGCCGACAGGGGGCGGGTGGGGCCAACGTCCTGACTTTC.

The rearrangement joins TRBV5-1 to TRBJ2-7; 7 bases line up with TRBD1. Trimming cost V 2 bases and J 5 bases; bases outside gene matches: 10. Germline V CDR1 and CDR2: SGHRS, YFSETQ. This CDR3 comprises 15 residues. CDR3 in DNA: TGCGCCAGCAGCTTAGGCAGGGCACAGGGGAACGAGCAGTACTTC. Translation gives CASSLGRAQGNEQYF.

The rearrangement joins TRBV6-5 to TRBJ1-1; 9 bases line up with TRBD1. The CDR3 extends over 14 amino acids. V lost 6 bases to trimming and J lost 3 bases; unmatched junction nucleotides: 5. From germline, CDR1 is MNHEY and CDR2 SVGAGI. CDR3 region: CASRETGGHTEAFF. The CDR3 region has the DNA TGTGCCAGCAGGGAGACAGGGGGGCACACTGAAGCTTTCTTT.

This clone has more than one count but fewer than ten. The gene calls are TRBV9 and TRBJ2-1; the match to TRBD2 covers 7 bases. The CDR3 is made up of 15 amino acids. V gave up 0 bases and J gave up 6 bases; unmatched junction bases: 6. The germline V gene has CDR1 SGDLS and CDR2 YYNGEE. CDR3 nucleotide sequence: TGTGCCAGCAGCGTAGGTGGGAGGGTCGCCAATGAGCAGTTCTTC. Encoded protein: CASSVGGRVANEQFF.

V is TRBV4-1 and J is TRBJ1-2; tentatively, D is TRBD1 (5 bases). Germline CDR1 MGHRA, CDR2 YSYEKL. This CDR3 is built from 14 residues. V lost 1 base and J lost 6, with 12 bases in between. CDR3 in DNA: TGCGCCAGCAGCCAAGGAAGGGGAGGGAATGGCTACACCTTC. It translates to CASSQGRGGNGYTF.